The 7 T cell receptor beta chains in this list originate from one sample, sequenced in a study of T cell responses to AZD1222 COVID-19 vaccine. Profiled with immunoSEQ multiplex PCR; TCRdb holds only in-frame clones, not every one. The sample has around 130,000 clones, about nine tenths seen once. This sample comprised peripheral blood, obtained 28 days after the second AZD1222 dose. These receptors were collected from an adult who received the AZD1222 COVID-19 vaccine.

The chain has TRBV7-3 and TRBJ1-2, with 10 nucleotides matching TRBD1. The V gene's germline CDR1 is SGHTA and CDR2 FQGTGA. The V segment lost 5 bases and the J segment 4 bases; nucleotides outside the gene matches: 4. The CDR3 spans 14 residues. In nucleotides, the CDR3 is TGTGCCAGCAGCCCGCGACAGGGGGCCTATGGCTACACCTTC. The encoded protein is CASSPRQGAYGYTF.

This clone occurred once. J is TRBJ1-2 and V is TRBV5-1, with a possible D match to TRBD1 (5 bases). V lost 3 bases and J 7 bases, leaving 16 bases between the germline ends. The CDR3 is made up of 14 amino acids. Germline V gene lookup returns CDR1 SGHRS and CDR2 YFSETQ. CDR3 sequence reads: CASSYGPGMGGYTF. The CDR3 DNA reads TGCGCCAGCAGCTACGGACCAGGGATGGGTGGCTACACCTTC.

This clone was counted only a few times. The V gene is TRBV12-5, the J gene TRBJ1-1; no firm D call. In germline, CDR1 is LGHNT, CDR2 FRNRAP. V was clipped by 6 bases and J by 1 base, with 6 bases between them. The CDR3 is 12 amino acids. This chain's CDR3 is CASGVWNTEAFF. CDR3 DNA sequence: TGTGCTAGTGGGGTGTGGAACACTGAAGCTTTCTTT.

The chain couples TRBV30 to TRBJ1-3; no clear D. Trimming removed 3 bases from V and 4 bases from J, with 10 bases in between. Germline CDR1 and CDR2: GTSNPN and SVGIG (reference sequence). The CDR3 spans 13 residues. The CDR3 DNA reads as TGTGCCTGGAGCGATATTCAAGGAAACACCATATATTTT. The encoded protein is CAWSDIQGNTIYF.

In nucleotides, the CDR3 is TGTGCCAGCAGCGCTAGCGGGAGGAGGGGAGAGACCCAGTACTTC. It translates to CASSASGRRGETQYF. V is TRBV9 and J is TRBJ2-5, with TRBD2 matching over 11 bases. The length of the CDR3 is 15 residues. Unmatched junction bases numbered 5, after V lost 3 bases and J lost 4 bases. Germline V gives CDR1 SGDLS, CDR2 YYNGEE.

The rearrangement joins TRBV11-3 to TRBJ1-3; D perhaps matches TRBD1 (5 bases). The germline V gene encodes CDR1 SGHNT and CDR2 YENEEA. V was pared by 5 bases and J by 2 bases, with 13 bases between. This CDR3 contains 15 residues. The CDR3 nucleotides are TGTGCCAGCAGCCTACCCAGGGCCGCTGGAAACACCATATATTTT. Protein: CASSLPRAAGNTIYF.

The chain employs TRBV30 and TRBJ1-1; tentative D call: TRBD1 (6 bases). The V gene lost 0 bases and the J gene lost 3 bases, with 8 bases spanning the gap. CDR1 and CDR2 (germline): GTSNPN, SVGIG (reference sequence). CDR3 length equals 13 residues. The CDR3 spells CAWSVAGDTEAFF. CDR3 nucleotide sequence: TGTGCCTGGAGTGTCGCAGGGGACACTGAAGCTTTCTTT.